A selection of T cell receptor beta chains follows, all from one sample in a study of identical twins. TCRdb ran MiXCR on the 5' RACE reads and lists one entry per CDR3 protein. The table lists 200,000 to 300,000 distinct CDR3 sequences, about 11% of them singletons. The sample taken for sequencing was memory T cells sorted from blood. Source of these receptors: a man aged 45-60 years in good health. Each CDR3 is given with its conserved first and last residue. D genes are given only for firm matches. Size is stated for part of the rows, as once, few or many counts, or as a class when the clone is expanded.

D: -; V: TRBV3-1; length: 15; J: TRBJ1-2; size: -; DNA: TGTGCCAGCAGCCAAGGACTATGGGGGAAGCGCGGCTACACCTTC; CDR3: CASSQGLWGKRGYTF
D: -; V: TRBV4-3; length: 13; J: TRBJ2-6; size: -; DNA: TGCGCCAGCAGCCCCCCCAGGGCCAACGTCCTGACTTTC; CDR3: CASSPPRANVLTF
D: -; V: TRBV3-1; length: 13; J: TRBJ1-1; size: few; DNA: TGTGCCAGCAGGAGGACGGCGAACACTGAAGCTTTCTTT; CDR3: CASRRTANTEAFF
D: TRBD2; V: TRBV28; length: 20; J: TRBJ2-1; size: many; DNA: TGTGCCAGCAGTTTGGAGGCGCCAGCGGGGGGCCGTTGGGTCTACAATGAGCAGTTCTTC; CDR3: CASSLEAPAGGRWVYNEQFF
D: -; V: TRBV29-1; length: 13; J: TRBJ2-1; size: few; DNA: TGCAGCTTGGAGGGTTCAGCTCTCAATGAGCAGTTCTTC; CDR3: CSLEGSALNEQFF
D: TRBD2; V: TRBV20-1; length: 12; J: TRBJ2-7; size: once; DNA: TGCAGTGCTAGAGGCGGACTAGTCGAGCAGTACTTC; CDR3: CSARGGLVEQYF
D: -; V: TRBV5-1; length: 14; J: TRBJ2-7; size: -; DNA: TGCGCCAGCAGCTCCCAGGGGGGCGCCTACGAGCAGTACTTC; CDR3: CASSSQGGAYEQYF
D: -; V: TRBV10-3; length: 13; J: TRBJ1-1; size: many; DNA: TGTGCCATCAGGGAGGAAACCCAATCCCAAGATTTCTTT; CDR3: CAIREETQSQDFF
D: -; V: TRBV11-2; length: 14; J: TRBJ2-5; size: many; DNA: TGTGCCAGCAGCTTGGGCGGGGGCCAGGAGACCCAGTACTTC; CDR3: CASSLGGGQETQYF
D: -; V: TRBV6-5; length: 14; J: TRBJ2-5; size: few; DNA: TGTGCCAGCAGTTACGGGGACATCCAAGAGACCCAGTACTTC; CDR3: CASSYGDIQETQYF
D: -; V: TRBV3-1; length: 14; J: TRBJ2-5; size: -; DNA: TGTGCCAGCAGCGTCTGGACAGACGAAGAGACCCAGTACTTC; CDR3: CASSVWTDEETQYF
D: TRBD2; V: TRBV27; length: 20; J: TRBJ2-4; size: many; DNA: TGTGCCAGCAAGTTACAGGCAGGTGGCGGGACTAGCGGGAGACGGAACATTCAGTACTTC; CDR3: CASKLQAGGGTSGRRNIQYF
D: TRBD2; V: TRBV20-1; length: 16; J: TRBJ2-5; size: few; DNA: TGCAGTGCTCGTCCACCTAGCGGGAGCCGCCAAGAGACCCAGTACTTC; CDR3: CSARPPSGSRQETQYF
D: -; V: TRBV7-8; length: 14; J: TRBJ1-1; size: many; DNA: TGTGCCAGCAGCTCCTCCGAAGTTAACACTGAAGCTTTCTTT; CDR3: CASSSSEVNTEAFF
D: -; V: TRBV24-1; length: 13; J: TRBJ2-1; size: -; DNA: TGTGCCACCAGTGATCCTCCAACCAATGAGCAGTTCTTC; CDR3: CATSDPPTNEQFF
D: -; V: TRBV25-1; length: 18; J: TRBJ2-2; size: many; DNA: TGTGCCAGCTGGGGGGTTCGGGTAGGGGGACTTAACACCGGGGAGCTGTTTTTT; CDR3: CASWGVRVGGLNTGELFF
D: -; V: TRBV7-2; length: 12; J: TRBJ2-3; size: -; DNA: TGTGCCAGCAGCCTACCCGCCCGGCGGGAGTATTTT; CDR3: CASSLPARREYF
D: -; V: TRBV10-3; length: 20; J: TRBJ2-1; size: -; DNA: TGTGCCATCAGTGAGCCCCCGTCGGTTGGTGTCGGGTGGGTAAACAATGAGCAGTTCTTC; CDR3: CAISEPPSVGVGWVNNEQFF
D: -; V: TRBV6-1; length: 14; J: TRBJ2-7; size: many; DNA: TGTGCCAGCAGAGCCGGAAATCTTGACTACGAGCAGTACTTC; CDR3: CASRAGNLDYEQYF
D: -; V: TRBV15; length: 15; J: TRBJ1-5; size: many; DNA: TGTGCCACCAGCAGAGATGGGAGTGAGGATCAGCCCCAGCATTTT; CDR3: CATSRDGSEDQPQHF
D: -; V: TRBV19; length: 12; J: TRBJ2-5; size: few; DNA: TGTGCCAGTAGTCCCCAGGGGAGGACCCAGTACTTC; CDR3: CASSPQGRTQYF
D: TRBD2; V: TRBV7-2; length: 15; J: TRBJ2-5; size: -; DNA: TGTGCCAGCAGCTTATGGGCTCAGGGAGGGGAGACCCAGTACTTC; CDR3: CASSLWAQGGETQYF
D: -; V: TRBV10-3; length: 19; J: TRBJ1-3; size: few; DNA: TGTGCCATCAGTGAGTCCCTTCGCCGATCCGGGACAAGTGGAAACACCATATATTTT; CDR3: CAISESLRRSGTSGNTIYF
D: TRBD2; V: TRBV20-1; length: 15; J: TRBJ2-7; size: many; DNA: TGCAGTGCTCAAGCCGGGACTAGCGGTTTTTACGAGCAGTACTTC; CDR3: CSAQAGTSGFYEQYF
D: TRBD1; V: TRBV20-1; length: 16; J: TRBJ2-1; size: many; DNA: TGCAGTGCTAGCGACGGGACAGATGCCTCCTACAATGAGCAGTTCTTC; CDR3: CSASDGTDASYNEQFF
D: -; V: TRBV6-5; length: 18; J: TRBJ2-4; size: few; DNA: TGTGCCAGCAGTTACTCGATTATGGGGGCGATGAGTGTGAACATTCAGTACTTC; CDR3: CASSYSIMGAMSVNIQYF
D: -; V: TRBV2; length: 13; J: TRBJ2-1; size: few; DNA: TGTGCCAGCAGTGAAGAGGGGCCTACCCGGGAGTTCTTC; CDR3: CASSEEGPTREFF
D: TRBD2; V: TRBV7-2; length: 14; J: TRBJ2-7; size: -; DNA: TGTGCCAGCAGAGGGAGGGCCAGGGACTACGAGCAGTACTTC; CDR3: CASRGRARDYEQYF
D: -; V: TRBV7-2; length: 16; J: TRBJ1-5; size: few; DNA: TGTGCCAGCGCGATCGAATTTGGGGATCGTAATCAGCCCCAGCATTTT; CDR3: CASAIEFGDRNQPQHF
D: -; V: TRBV6-1; length: 13; J: TRBJ1-1; size: once; DNA: TGTGCCAGTTACAGCTTAAAGAACACTGAAGCTTTCTTT; CDR3: CASYSLKNTEAFF
D: -; V: TRBV10-3; length: 14; J: TRBJ1-5; size: few; DNA: TGTGCCATCAGCCCCGTCGGGGTCAATCAGCCCCAGCATTTT; CDR3: CAISPVGVNQPQHF
D: -; V: TRBV29-1; length: 12; J: TRBJ2-5; size: few; DNA: TGCAGCGTTGAAAGGGGGGGAGAGACCCAGTACTTC; CDR3: CSVERGGETQYF
D: TRBD1; V: TRBV20-1; length: 16; J: TRBJ2-4; size: many; DNA: TGCAGTGCTATAAAAAGGGACAGAATAGCCAAAAACATTCAGTACTTC; CDR3: CSAIKRDRIAKNIQYF
D: TRBD2; V: TRBV9; length: 22; J: TRBJ2-2; size: few; DNA: TGTGCCAGCAGCGTAGGATTGTTGGCTAGCGGGAGGGCTTACCCGAACGCCGGGGAGCTGTTTTTT; CDR3: CASSVGLLASGRAYPNAGELFF
D: TRBD1; V: TRBV12-3/TRBV12-4; length: 15; J: TRBJ2-5; size: many; DNA: TGTGCCAGCAGCCCTAGCCAGGGGGCGCGAGAGACCCAGTACTTC; CDR3: CASSPSQGARETQYF
D: -; V: TRBV12-3/TRBV12-4; length: 14; J: TRBJ2-3; size: many; DNA: TGTGCCAGCAGTTTAGGTCAGGACACAGATACGCAGTATTTT; CDR3: CASSLGQDTDTQYF